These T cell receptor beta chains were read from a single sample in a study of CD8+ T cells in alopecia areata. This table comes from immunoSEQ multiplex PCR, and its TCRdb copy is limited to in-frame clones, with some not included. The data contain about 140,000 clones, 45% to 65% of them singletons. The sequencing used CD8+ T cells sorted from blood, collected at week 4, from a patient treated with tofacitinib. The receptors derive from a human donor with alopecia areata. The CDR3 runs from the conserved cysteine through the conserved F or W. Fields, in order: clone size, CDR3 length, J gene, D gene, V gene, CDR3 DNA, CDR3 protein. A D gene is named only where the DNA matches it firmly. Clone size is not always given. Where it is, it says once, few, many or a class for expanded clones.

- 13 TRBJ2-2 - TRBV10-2 TGCGCCAGCAAAAGCGCGAACACCGGGGAGCTGTTTTTT CASKSANTGELFF
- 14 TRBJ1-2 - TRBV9 TGTGCCAGCAGCCCGCATCGGACGGCAGATGGCTACACCTTC CASSPHRTADGYTF
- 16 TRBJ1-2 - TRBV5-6 TGTGCCAGCAGCTCGGACGTTAAGATCCGATCTCATGGCTACACCTTC CASSSDVKIRSHGYTF
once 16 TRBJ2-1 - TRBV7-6 TGTGCCAGCAGCTTAGGTCTCGGGACGGAAAACAATGAGCAGTTCTTC CASSLGLGTENNEQFF
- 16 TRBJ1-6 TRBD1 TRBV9 TGTGCCAGCAGCATACTCCCCGGGACAGGAGATTCACCCCTCCACTTT CASSILPGTGDSPLHF
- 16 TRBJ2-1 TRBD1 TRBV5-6 TGTGCCAGCAGCTTGGGGACAGGGGTGAGCTACAATGAGCAGTTCTTC CASSLGTGVSYNEQFF
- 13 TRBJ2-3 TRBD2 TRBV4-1 TGCGCCAGCAGCCAAGTGCGGGGGGATACGCAGTATTTT CASSQVRGDTQYF
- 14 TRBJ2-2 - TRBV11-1 TGTGCCAGCAGCTTAGATGGGACGACCGGGGAGCTGTTTTTT CASSLDGTTGELFF
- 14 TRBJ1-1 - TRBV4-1 TGCGCCAGCAGCCAAGATTACCAAAACACTGAAGCTTTCTTT CASSQDYQNTEAFF
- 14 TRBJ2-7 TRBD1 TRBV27 TGTGCCAGCAGTTTCACAGGGGGCTTCTACGAGCAGTACTTC CASSFTGGFYEQYF
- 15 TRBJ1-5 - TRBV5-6 TGTGCCAGCAGCTTGTGGGCTGAGGGTAACCAGCCCCAGCATTTT CASSLWAEGNQPQHF
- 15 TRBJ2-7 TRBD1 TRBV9 TGTGCCAGCAGCGTAGGACAGGGGGTTTCCTACGAGCAGTACTTC CASSVGQGVSYEQYF
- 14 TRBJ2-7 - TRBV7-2 TGTGCCAGCAGCCTCCCGGGGGCTATGTACGAGCAGTACTTC CASSLPGAMYEQYF
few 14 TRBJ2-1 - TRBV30 TGTGCCTGGAGTGTAGGAGGGGGGTTCAATGAGCAGTTCTTC CAWSVGGGFNEQFF
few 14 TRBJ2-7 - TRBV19 TGTGCCAGTAGTATAGATCTGGATTCCTACGAGCAGTACTTC CASSIDLDSYEQYF
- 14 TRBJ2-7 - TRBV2 TGTGCCAGCTGTTGCCCACCTTCCTCCCACGAGCAGTACTTC CASCCPPSSHEQYF
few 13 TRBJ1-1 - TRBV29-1 TGCAGCGTTGATACAGACATGAACACTGAAGCTTTCTTT CSVDTDMNTEAFF
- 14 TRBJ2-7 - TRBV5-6 - CASSFGPGDYEQYF
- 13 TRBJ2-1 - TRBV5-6 TGTGCCAGCAGCTACGGACAGATAAATGAGCAGTTCTTC CASSYGQINEQFF
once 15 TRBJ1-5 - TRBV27 TGTGCCAGCAGTTTATCTCCGGGGGTGGATCAGCCCCAGCATTTT CASSLSPGVDQPQHF
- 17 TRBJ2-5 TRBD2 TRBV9 TGTGCCAGCAGCGTAGGGACGGGTCTAGCGGGTGGAGAGACCCAGTACTTC CASSVGTGLAGGETQYF
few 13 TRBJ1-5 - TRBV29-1 TGCAGCGTTGCCCGGGGGAGAAATCAGCCCCAGCATTTT CSVARGRNQPQHF